This T cell receptor beta chain was recorded in a study of cytomegalovirus exposure and HLA in healthy donors. Study in general: The roughly 110 validation repertoires were reported in a later analysis to have been generated on the same platform as the roughly 680 first-cohort repertoires.

Germline V gives CDR1 SGHVS, CDR2 FNYEAQ. The CDR3 runs 17 residues. Trimming removed 4 bases from V and 4 bases from J; junction bases left unmatched: 12. Study-wide points: A subsequent analysis found that TCR clusters from the first cohort also tended to co-occur in the roughly 120 validation repertoires, with around 94% of cluster scores above 0. There were a few CMV-associated chains whose specificity for CMV antigens was confirmed in vitro.

As concerns this clone: Its specificity is unknown.

The assay was immunoSEQ multiplex PCR, and TCRdb's table has in-frame clones only and misses some. Of about 400,000 clones in the sample, about nine tenths were seen once. Donors came from a validation cohort of 90 to 150 subjects, distinct from the first 666-subject cohort. The clonotype comes from a woman aged 18-29 years in good health and CMV-seronegative. The sample was PBMCs. The V gene is TRBV7-6, the J gene TRBJ2-3, with 9 bases aligning to TRBD2. CDR3 sequence (DNA): TGTGCCAGCAGCTCGCCGGGTAGCGGGAGTCGGGCAGATACGCAGTATTTT. It specifies CASSSPGSGSRADTQYF.